This TCR beta chain is from a study of OX40 agonist ivuxolimab in advanced cancers. Across the study: Eligibility rules accepted prior anti-PD-1, anti-PD-L1 or anti-CTLA-4 therapy, and approximately 40% had some. Of the patients, three showed partial responses, one with hepatocellular carcinoma and two with cutaneous melanoma.

Profiled with immunoSEQ multiplex PCR; TCRdb holds only in-frame clones, not every one. The sample shows tens of thousands of clones, approximately 81% of them seen only once. It was autoimmune disease history or systemic immunosuppression that excluded patients. The CDR3 is made up of 13 amino acids. V lost 3 bases and J 6 bases, leaving 9 bases between the germline ends. CDR1 and CDR2 from the germline V gene are MNHEY and SMNVEV (reference sequence). The genes are TRBV27 and TRBJ2-1, with D tentatively TRBD2 (5 bases). The sample here was CD4+ or CD8+ T cells sorted from blood, taken in a trial of the OX40 agonist ivuxolimab. The clonotype originates from an adult with an advanced solid tumor such as melanoma, head and neck, liver or kidney cancer. CDR3 DNA sequence: TGTGCCAGCAGTTTGAGAGGGCTCAATGAGCAGTTCTTC. The encoded protein is CASSLRGLNEQFF.